This entry concerns a single T cell receptor beta chain. This clonotype is categorized as large (0.1 to 1%). It has no known antigen specificity. Qualities for individual bases were not recorded, and no much larger clone is one base off. Data came from an Illumina MiSeq. The TCR sequencing libraries included unique molecular identifiers and were indexed using TruSeq single indexes. The authors' analysis ran thus. TCR reads were mapped and error-corrected with MIGEC v1.2.7, then analyzed with VDJtools v1.1.7, both using default settings. Shannon-Wiener and inverse Simpson indices were computed in VDJtools to quantify repertoire diversity. A frequency threshold of at least three was used to define expanded TCRbeta clonotypes. Across the 9 to 10 patients, Wilcoxon rank-sum tests were used for the statistical comparisons of TCR diversity between tumor TRM and non-TRM populations. The raw public data were reprocessed by TCRdb itself: fastp quality trimming at Q25, MiXCR clonotype calling, in-frame beta chains only. Records with the same CDR3 protein are collapsed into one entry carrying the most frequent genes and DNA. TCRdb's processing, not the study's, gives the V and J calls here. The sample has 350 to 450 distinct CDR3 sequences on record, 15% to 20% of them singletons. More than 30% of the sample goes to the ten largest clones.

CDR1 is given as LNHNV and CDR2 as YYDKDF, both from the germline V gene (reference sequence). From its cysteine to its phenylalanine, the CDR3 spans 17 amino acids. Only the CDR3 portion is preserved as DNA: 51 bases, with reading frame beginning at the first base. Trimming costs V 1 base and J 0 bases, and their ends lie 12 bases apart. The data originate from a study of tissue-resident memory T cells in lung cancer (dated 2019 in TCRdb). About the full investigation: Paired tumor TRM and tumor non-TRM populations from about 10 lung cancer patients were compared by TCR beta-chain sequencing.

Using a BD FACSAria-II, CD8+ T cells were sorted according to CD103 expression straight into ice-cold TRIzol LS reagent. Freshly resected lung tumor tissue was collected at the time of surgical resection. Fresh cells were subjected to Fc receptor blocking and were subsequently stained for CD45, CD4, CD3, CD8A and CD103, and DAPI was used for live/dead discrimination. A miRNeasy kit was used to purify total RNA from the sorted CD103+ and CD103- CD8+ T cells. Tumor-infiltrating CD8+ cytotoxic T cells were sorted by CD103 expression to separate tissue-resident memory (TRM) cells from non-TRM cells. Patients with treatment-naive lung cancer were used as donors. Patients with respiratory malignancies who were newly diagnosed and untreated were prospectively recruited upon referral. What the work shows at the level of the full study, not this receptor alone: A significantly more restricted TCR repertoire was observed in tumor TRM cells than in tumor non-TRM cells, as reflected by lower Shannon-Wiener and inverse Simpson diversity. On average, expanded clonotypes made up about 70% of tumor TRM repertoires, compared with 50% to 60% of tumor non-TRM repertoires.

The sequence links TRBV15 to TRBJ1-4; possibly the D gene is TRBD1, per 6 matching bases. The material sequenced was CD103- CD8+ T cells from lung tumor tissue. The sample's cell subset or site label, in plain terms: non-TRM CD8+ CTLs. The TCR comes from a human donor with treatment-naive lung cancer (subtype not recorded). The DNA is as follows: TGTGCCACCAGCAGAGGGGTAGGGGGAGCAACTAATGAAAAACTGTTTTTT. This translates into CATSRGVGGATNEKLFF.